The T cell receptor (beta chain) under discussion was sequenced for a study of immune evolution from preneoplasia to lung adenocarcinoma. Study findings and constraints: Normal lung had highest clonality; later lesions appeared denser, more diverse.

This clone was recorded only once. No antigen is known for it. Profiling relied on immunoSEQ multiplex PCR, and the TCRdb table lists in-frame clones only, not all of them. The sample contains 2,500 to 3,000 clones, 65% to 90% of which appear only once. The CDR3 sequence is 13 residues long. V was shortened by 7 bases and J by 2 bases, with 12 bases between the two germline ends. CDR1 is SNHLY, CDR2 FYNNEI, per germline. Sequencing input: FFPE adjacent normal lung tissue. The chain links TRBV2 to TRBJ2-7; possible D gene TRBD2, 5 bases. The clonotype was recovered from a person aged 60 to 85 with lung adenocarcinoma. The CDR3 nucleotides read TGTGCCAGCAAGGAAATGAGGGCCTACGAGCAGTACTTC. Encoded protein: CASKEMRAYEQYF.